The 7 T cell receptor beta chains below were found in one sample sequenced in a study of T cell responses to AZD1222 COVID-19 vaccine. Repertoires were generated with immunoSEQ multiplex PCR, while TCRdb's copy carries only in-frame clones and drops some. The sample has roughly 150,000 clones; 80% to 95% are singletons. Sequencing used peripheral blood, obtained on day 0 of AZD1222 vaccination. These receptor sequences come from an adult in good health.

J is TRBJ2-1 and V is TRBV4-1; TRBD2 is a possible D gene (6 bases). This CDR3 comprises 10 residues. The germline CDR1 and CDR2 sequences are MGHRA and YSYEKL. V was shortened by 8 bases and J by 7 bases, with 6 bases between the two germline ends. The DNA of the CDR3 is TGCGCCAGCGGGGGGAATGAGCAGTTCTTC. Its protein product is CASGGNEQFF.

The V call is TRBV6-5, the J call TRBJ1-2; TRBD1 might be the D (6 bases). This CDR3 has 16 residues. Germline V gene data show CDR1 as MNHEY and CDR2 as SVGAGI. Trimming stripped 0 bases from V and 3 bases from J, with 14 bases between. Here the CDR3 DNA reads TGTGCCAGCAGTTACTCGTCGACAGGAGTAGACTATGGCTACACCTTC. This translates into CASSYSSTGVDYGYTF.

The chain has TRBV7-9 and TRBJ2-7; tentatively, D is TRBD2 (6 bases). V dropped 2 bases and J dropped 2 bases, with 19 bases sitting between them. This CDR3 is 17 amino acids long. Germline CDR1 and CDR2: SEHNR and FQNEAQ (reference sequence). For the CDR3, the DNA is TGTGCCAGCAGCTTAAGTCTCCCGAATGGAGGGACCTACGAGCAGTACTTC. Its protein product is CASSLSLPNGGTYEQYF.

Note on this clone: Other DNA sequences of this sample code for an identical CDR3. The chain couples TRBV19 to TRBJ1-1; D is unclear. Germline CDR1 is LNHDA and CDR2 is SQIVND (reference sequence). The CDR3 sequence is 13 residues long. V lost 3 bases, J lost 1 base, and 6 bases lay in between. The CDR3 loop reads CASSMGRNTEAFF. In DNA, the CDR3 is TGTGCCAGTAGTATGGGAAGGAACACTGAAGCTTTCTTT.

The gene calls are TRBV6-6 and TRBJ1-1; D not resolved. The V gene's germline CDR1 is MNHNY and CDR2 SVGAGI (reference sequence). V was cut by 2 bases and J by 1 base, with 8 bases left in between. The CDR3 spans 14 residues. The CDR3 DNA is TGTGCCAGCAGTTACGGGGAAACGAACACTGAAGCTTTCTTT. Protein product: CASSYGETNTEAFF.

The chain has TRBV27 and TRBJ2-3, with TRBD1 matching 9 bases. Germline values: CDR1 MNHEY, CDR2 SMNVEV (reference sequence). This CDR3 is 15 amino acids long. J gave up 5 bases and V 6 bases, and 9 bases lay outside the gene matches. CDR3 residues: CASSPNPGQGDTQYF. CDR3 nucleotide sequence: TGTGCCAGCAGCCCTAATCCGGGACAGGGAGATACGCAGTATTTT.

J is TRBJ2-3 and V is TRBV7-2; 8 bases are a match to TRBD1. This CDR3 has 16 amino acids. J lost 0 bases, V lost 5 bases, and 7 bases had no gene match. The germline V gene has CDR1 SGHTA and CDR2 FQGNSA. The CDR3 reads CASSLGGTGSTDTQYF. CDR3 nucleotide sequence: TGTGCCAGCAGCCTAGGGGGGACAGGAAGCACAGATACGCAGTATTTT.